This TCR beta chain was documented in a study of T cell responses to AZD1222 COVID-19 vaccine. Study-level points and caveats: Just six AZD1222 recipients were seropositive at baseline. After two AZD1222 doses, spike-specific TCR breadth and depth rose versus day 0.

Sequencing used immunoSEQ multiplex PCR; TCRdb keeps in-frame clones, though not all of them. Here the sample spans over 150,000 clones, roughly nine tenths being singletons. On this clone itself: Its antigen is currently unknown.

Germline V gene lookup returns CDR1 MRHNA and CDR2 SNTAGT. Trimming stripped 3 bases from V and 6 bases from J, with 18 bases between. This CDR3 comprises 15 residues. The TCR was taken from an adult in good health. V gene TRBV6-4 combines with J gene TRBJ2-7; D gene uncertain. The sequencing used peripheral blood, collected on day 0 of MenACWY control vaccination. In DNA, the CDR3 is TGTGCCAGCAGTGAACGGGCAGGCAGTACCTTCGAGCAGTACTTC. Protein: CASSERAGSTFEQYF.